This T cell receptor beta chain derives from a study of STAT3 mutations in large granular lymphocyte leukemia. For the study at large: Among longitudinally sequenced T-LGLL patients, roughly half had canonical activating STAT3 mutations detected. Regarding the study as a whole: Variable sampling intervals and differing treatment regimens complicated linking therapy response to TCR clonal burden changes. At least one immunodominant TCR beta clonotype appeared in every T-cell large granular lymphocyte leukemia patient.

The CDR3 covers 19 residues. Trimming removed 5 bases at V and 0 bases at J, with 26 bases between. CDR1 and CDR2 from the germline V gene are SEHNR and FQNEAQ (reference sequence). Some 41,000 productive templates were obtained per sample on average. Generated by immunoSEQ multiplex PCR, the TCRdb table keeps only in-frame clones and is missing some. The sample has tens of thousands of clones; approximately 86% are singletons. For this clone: The antigen is not known.

Sequencing used peripheral blood mononuclear cells. The rearrangement links TRBV7-9 to TRBJ2-7; TRBD2 is a possible D gene (6 bases). The source is a man between 60 and 75 years old with T-cell large granular lymphocyte leukemia. Some clones in this sample may be carry-over from other donors' samples. The CDR3 nucleotides are TGTGCCAGCAGCCCCGACACTCCTCGGAGCGGGTTGAGCTCCTACGAGCAGTACTTC. Translated, it gives CASSPDTPRSGLSSYEQYF.